This T cell receptor beta chain derives from a study of T cells in tuberculosis. Study observations and caveats: A GMM-specific repertoire classifier reached approximately 84% accuracy, AUROC over 0.85. Samples were chosen by availability of cryopreserved specimens.

CDR1 and CDR2 from the germline V gene are MRHNA and SNTAGT. V was trimmed by 4 bases and J by 5 bases, leaving 11 bases between them. CDR3 length: 14 amino acids. The time point here: new active TB diagnosis, blood taken before or within 7 days of starting treatment. With regard to this clone: Its antigen is unidentified.

Some clones are missing from TCRdb's copy, which holds only in-frame ones; the method was immunoSEQ multiplex PCR. The sample holds about 38,000 clones, approximately 93% seen once. The clonotype originates from an adult with tuberculosis. V gene TRBV6-4 combines with J gene TRBJ2-2; the D gene is possibly TRBD1 (6 bases). Sequenced here: PBMCs, sampled at tuberculosis diagnosis. The DNA for the CDR3 is TGTGCCAGCAGTGCCCAAGGGGGAACCGGGGAGCTGTTTTTT. It translates to CASSAQGGTGELFF.